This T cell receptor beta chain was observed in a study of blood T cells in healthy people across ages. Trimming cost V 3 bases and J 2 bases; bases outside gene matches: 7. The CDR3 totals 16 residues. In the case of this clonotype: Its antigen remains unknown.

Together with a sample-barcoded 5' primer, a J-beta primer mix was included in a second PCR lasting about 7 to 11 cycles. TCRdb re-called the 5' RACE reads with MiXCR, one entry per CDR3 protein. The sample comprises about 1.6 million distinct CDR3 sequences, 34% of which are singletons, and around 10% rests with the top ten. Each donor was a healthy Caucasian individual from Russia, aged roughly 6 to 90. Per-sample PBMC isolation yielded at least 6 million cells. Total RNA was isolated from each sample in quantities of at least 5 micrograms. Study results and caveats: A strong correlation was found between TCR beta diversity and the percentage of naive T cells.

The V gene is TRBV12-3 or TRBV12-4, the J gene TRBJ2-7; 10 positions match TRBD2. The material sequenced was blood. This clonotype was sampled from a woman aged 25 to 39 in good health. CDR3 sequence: CASSFASGGSPYEQYF. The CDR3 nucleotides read TGTGCCAGCAGTTTTGCTAGCGGGGGATCACCCTACGAGCAGTACTTC.